This entry lists 6 T cell receptor beta chains sequenced from one sample in a study of T-cell memory formation after mild COVID-19. TCRdb re-derived calls from the 5' RACE reads in MiXCR, one entry per CDR3 protein. The repertoire holds about 190,000 distinct CDR3 sequences, with about 27% as singletons. Sequencing input: PBMCs or a T cell subset sorted from them (not recorded which). Source of these receptors: an adult woman who had mild COVID-19 (a few samples of this study predate the infection). Cell type and time point are not known.

This clonotype was found many times. V gene TRBV4-2 combines with J gene TRBJ2-5; 10 nucleotides line up with TRBD2. The V gene's germline CDR1 is LGHNA and CDR2 YNFKEQ. V gave up 1 base and J gave up 3 bases; unmatched junction bases: 8. This CDR3 has 17 residues. The CDR3 protein is CASSQGPLSGGEETQYF. The CDR3 DNA sequence: TGTGCCAGCAGCCAAGGCCCCCTGAGCGGGGGGGAAGAGACCCAGTACTTC.

This clonotype has more than one count but fewer than ten. The chain uses TRBV7-6 and TRBJ2-7, with 8 bases lining up with TRBD1. Germline trimming cut 4 bases from V and 0 bases from J; bases unmatched to any gene: 5. The germline CDR1 and CDR2 sequences are SGHVS and FNYEAQ. This CDR3 has 15 residues. CDR3 protein: CASSSRDRSSYEQYF. The CDR3 DNA reads as TGTGCCAGCAGCTCCCGGGACAGGAGCTCCTACGAGCAGTACTTC.

The chain links TRBV5-1 to TRBJ2-4; possible D gene TRBD1, 5 bases. V shed 0 bases and J shed 4 bases, with 17 bases lying between them. The length of the CDR3 is 17 residues. CDR1 and CDR2 from the germline V gene are SGHRS and YFSETQ. The CDR3 DNA reads TGCGCCAGCAGCTTGGATCAGGGCCCAACGGCGAAAAACATTCAGTACTTC. Translated: CASSLDQGPTAKNIQYF. Variable domain in full (rest from reference TRBV5-1 and TRBJ2-4): KAGVTQTPRYLIKTRGQQVTLSCSPISGHRSVSWYQQTPGQGLQFLFEYFSETQRNKGNFPGRFSGRQFSNSRSEMNVSTLELGDSALYLCASSLDQGPTAKNIQYFGAGTRLSVL.

The chain recombines TRBV11-2 with TRBJ2-3; TRBD2 agrees at 7 bases. Germline V gene sequence: CDR1 SGHAT, CDR2 FQNNGV. This CDR3 is built from 13 residues. V lost 5 bases to trimming and J lost 9 bases; unmatched junction nucleotides: 8. CDR3 in amino acids: CASSRTRAGTQYF. CDR3 coding DNA: TGTGCCAGCAGCAGGACTAGAGCGGGGACGCAGTATTTT.

This chain joins TRBV6-1 and TRBJ2-1, with 10 positions matching TRBD1. CDR3 length equals 15 residues. V was clipped by 6 bases and J by 10 bases; unmatched bases: 12. Germline V gene data show CDR1 as MNHNS and CDR2 as SASEGT. CDR3: CASSFSGTGVREQFF. CDR3 DNA sequence: TGTGCCAGCAGCTTCTCCGGGACAGGGGTCCGAGAGCAGTTCTTC.

A few counts support this clonotype. The J gene is TRBJ1-4, the V gene TRBV7-6; D remains unclear. The CDR3 has 14 amino acids. Germline V gene data show CDR1 as SGHVS and CDR2 as FNYEAQ. V was clipped by 5 bases and J by 7 bases, with 14 bases between them. The CDR3 nucleotides are TGTGCCAGCAGCACAAGCCCAAATCCTGAAAAACTGTTTTTT. This gives the protein CASSTSPNPEKLFF. Looking up the rest from reference TRBV7-6 and TRBJ1-4 gives the full variable domain: GAGVSQSPRYKVTKRGQDVALRCDPISGHVSLYWYRQALGQGPEFLTYFNYEAQQDKSGLPNDRFSAERPEGSISTLTIQRTEQRDSAMYRCASSTSPNPEKLFFGSGTQLSVL.